A selection of T cell receptor beta chains follows, all from one sample in a study of blood T cell repertoires in COVID-19. TCRdb's copy holds only in-frame clones and misses some; the assay was immunoSEQ multiplex PCR. The table lists hundreds of thousands of clones, around nine tenths of them singletons. Sample: PBMCs or T cells enriched from blood (not recorded which). The origin of the receptors is a woman aged 45-65 years who had recovered from COVID-19. Both conserved end residues are part of each CDR3. Each record gives: J gene, V gene, clone size, D gene, CDR3 protein, CDR3 DNA. D genes are given only for firm matches. A row's size may be missing; if present it is once, few, many or a size class.

TRBJ2-7	TRBV29-1	NA	NA	CSVDGLAGYEQYF	TGCAGCGTTGATGGGCTAGCTGGTTACGAGCAGTACTTC
TRBJ1-1	TRBV3-1/TRBV3-2	NA	NA	CASSQESAGREKAFF	TGTGCCAGCAGCCAAGAGAGTGCGGGGAGGGAGAAAGCTTTCTTT
TRBJ1-6	TRBV5-6	NA	NA	CASSIIELQGNRPLHF	TGTGCCAGCAGCATAATAGAGTTACAGGGAAACCGTCCCCTCCACTTT
TRBJ1-2	TRBV29-1	NA	NA	CSVVGGIYYGYTF	TGCAGCGTCGTGGGCGGGATTTACTATGGCTACACCTTC
TRBJ1-1	TRBV4-1	NA	TRBD1	CASHQPGQKNTEAFF	TGCGCCAGCCACCAACCGGGACAGAAAAACACTGAAGCTTTCTTT
TRBJ1-1	TRBV27	NA	NA	CASSTRSTLERVGAFF	TGTGCCAGCAGTACCCGTTCTACCCTAGAAAGAGTCGGGGCTTTCTTT
TRBJ1-1	TRBV18	NA	TRBD1	CASSGQQGEAFF	TGTGCCAGCTCGGGACAGCAGGGTGAAGCTTTCTTT
TRBJ2-3	TRBV3-1/TRBV3-2	NA	TRBD1	CASSKNRGLRTDTQYF	TGTGCCAGCAGCAAAAACAGGGGGCTGCGCACAGATACGCAGTATTTT
TRBJ2-2	TRBV7-3	NA	NA	CASSLYTGELFF	TGTGCCAGCAGCTTATATACCGGGGAGCTGTTTTTT
TRBJ2-1	TRBV9	once	NA	CASSVGTGEQFF	TGTGCCAGCAGCGTCGGGACTGGCGAGCAGTTCTTC
TRBJ1-4	TRBV5-1	NA	TRBD1	CASSLSPGRRQGEKLFF	TGCGCCAGCAGCTTGAGCCCGGGGAGAAGACAGGGCGAAAAACTGTTTTTT
TRBJ2-5	TRBV9	NA	TRBD2	CASPSLWEGVGGAQYF	TGTGCCAGCCCCTCTTTGTGGGAGGGCGTTGGCGGGGCCCAGTACTTC
TRBJ2-3	TRBV7-9	NA	TRBD2	CASSLGPSGSADTQYF	TGTGCCAGCAGCTTAGGTCCTAGCGGGAGCGCAGATACGCAGTATTTT
TRBJ2-5	TRBV6-5	NA	NA	CASSYSPQGAQYF	TGTGCCAGCAGTTACTCCCCCCAAGGGGCCCAGTACTTC
TRBJ2-1	TRBV5-1	NA	TRBD2	CASRGLDEQFF	TGCGCCAGCAGGGGACTAGATGAGCAGTTCTTC
TRBJ2-1	TRBV5-4	NA	TRBD2	CASSPGTSGRFEQFF	TGTGCCAGCAGCCCCGGGACTAGCGGGAGGTTTGAGCAGTTCTTC
TRBJ2-4	TRBV5-1	NA	TRBD2	CASSLGLAGGVQYF	TGCGCCAGCAGCTTGGGATTAGCGGGAGGCGTTCAGTACTTC
TRBJ2-1	TRBV2	few	TRBD2	CASAGTRGYNEQFF	TGTGCCAGTGCCGGGACTAGGGGATACAATGAGCAGTTCTTC
TRBJ2-2	TRBV5-1	NA	NA	CASSSREKTGELFF	TGCGCCAGCAGCTCCAGGGAAAAAACCGGGGAGCTGTTTTTT
TRBJ1-2	TRBV28	NA	TRBD1	CASRQGAIVGYTF	TGTGCCAGCAGACAGGGGGCGATAGTTGGCTACACCTTC
TRBJ2-1	TRBV28	NA	TRBD2	CASRPTSGYVNEQFF	TGTGCCAGCAGACCGACTAGCGGGTACGTAAATGAGCAGTTCTTC
TRBJ2-1	TRBV10-3	once	NA	CAISAGTWRDEQFF	TGTGCCATCAGTGCCGGGACTTGGAGGGATGAGCAGTTCTTC
TRBJ2-3	TRBV2	NA	TRBD2	CASSRTSGVVDTQYF	TGTGCCAGCAGTCGGACTAGCGGGGTGGTAGATACGCAGTATTTT
TRBJ2-2	TRBV30	NA	NA	CAWSGAKVNTGELFF	TGTGCCTGGAGTGGAGCGAAGGTGAACACCGGGGAGCTGTTTTTT
TRBJ2-1	TRBV18	NA	TRBD2	CASSSRSGSSYNEQFF	TGTGCCAGCTCATCCCGAAGCGGGAGCTCCTACAATGAGCAGTTCTTC
TRBJ1-2	TRBV10-3	NA	TRBD1	CAISEDRDIYGYTF	TGTGCCATCAGTGAGGACAGGGACATTTATGGCTACACCTTC
TRBJ2-2	TRBV24-1	NA	NA	CATSDLQVPGELFF	TGTGCCACCAGTGATTTGCAGGTGCCCGGGGAGCTGTTTTTT
TRBJ2-1	TRBV15	NA	TRBD2	CATSDLTSGRNNEQFF	TGTGCCACCAGTGACTTGACTAGCGGGAGAAACAATGAGCAGTTCTTC
TRBJ2-5	TRBV5-1	NA	TRBD2	CASTVGLAGIQETQYF	TGCGCCAGCACCGTCGGACTAGCGGGGATCCAAGAGACCCAGTACTTC
TRBJ1-5	TRBV30	NA	TRBD1	CAWSPGQGNQPQHF	TGTGCCTGGAGCCCGGGACAGGGAAATCAGCCCCAGCATTTT
TRBJ2-7	TRBV5-5	NA	TRBD1	CASSAPGTGTYEQYF	TGTGCCAGCAGCGCCCCGGGGACAGGGACCTACGAGCAGTACTTC
TRBJ2-5	TRBV5-1	NA	TRBD2	CASSPTLAGAGETQYF	TGCGCCAGCAGCCCTACCCTAGCGGGAGCCGGAGAGACCCAGTACTTC
TRBJ2-3	TRBV5-1	NA	TRBD2	CASSFGTSGGYTDTQYF	TGCGCCAGCAGCTTCGGGACTAGCGGGGGGTACACAGATACGCAGTATTTT
TRBJ2-3	TRBV19	NA	TRBD2	CASSITSGSTDTQYF	TGTGCCAGTAGTATAACTAGCGGCAGCACAGATACGCAGTATTTT
TRBJ1-2	TRBV28	NA	NA	CASSLWGDGYTF	TGTGCCAGCAGTTTATGGGGAGATGGCTACACCTTC
TRBJ1-1	TRBV7-2	once	NA	CASSLDFSGQGAFF	NA
TRBJ1-1	TRBV3-1/TRBV3-2	NA	NA	CASSHAGLTEAFF	TGTGCCAGCAGCCACGCAGGGCTTACTGAAGCTTTCTTT
TRBJ2-5	TRBV5-1	NA	TRBD1	CASSVTGGGETQYF	TGCGCCAGCAGTGTGACAGGGGGAGGAGAGACCCAGTACTTC
TRBJ2-4	TRBV5-6	NA	NA	CASSLQGTKNIQYF	TGTGCCAGCAGCTTGCAGGGAACTAAAAACATTCAGTACTTC
TRBJ2-1	TRBV28	NA	NA	CASSVWEEQFF	TGTGCCAGCAGTGTGTGGGAGGAGCAGTTCTTC
TRBJ2-3	TRBV19	medium-sized	NA	CASSNRGRRTDTQYF	TGTGCCAGTAGTAATAGGGGCAGACGCACAGATACGCAGTATTTT
TRBJ1-1	TRBV23-1	NA	TRBD1	CASSHSGTGGTEAFF	TGCGCCAGCAGTCACTCCGGGACAGGGGGCACTGAAGCTTTCTTT
TRBJ1-5	TRBV5-6	NA	NA	CASSLASEPQHF	TGTGCCAGCAGCTTGGCGTCAGAACCCCAGCATTTT
TRBJ1-5	TRBV3-1/TRBV3-2	NA	NA	CASSLGAAISPQHF	TGTGCCAGCAGCCTAGGGGCCGCCATCAGCCCCCAGCATTTT
TRBJ1-1	TRBV5-6	NA	NA	CASSTQSGVRTEAFF	TGTGCCAGCAGCACGCAATCAGGGGTTCGGACTGAAGCTTTCTTT
TRBJ2-2	TRBV5-1	NA	NA	CASSRLGGLGTGELFF	TGCGCCAGCAGCCGCCTCGGGGGGCTGGGCACCGGGGAGCTGTTTTTT
TRBJ2-2	TRBV20-1	NA	NA	CSARDAGELFF	TGCAGTGCTAGAGACGCCGGGGAGCTGTTTTTT
TRBJ2-3	TRBV5-1	NA	NA	CASSLAGITDTQYF	TGCGCCAGCAGCTTGGCGGGGATCACAGATACGCAGTATTTT
TRBJ1-1	TRBV29-1	few	NA	CSAEGHTEAFF	TGCAGCGCAGAGGGTCACACTGAAGCTTTCTTT
TRBJ1-1	TRBV4-2	NA	NA	CASSQAGEGSTEAFF	TGTGCCAGCAGCCAAGCGGGCGAGGGCTCCACTGAAGCTTTCTTT
TRBJ2-3	TRBV7-2	NA	TRBD2	CASSLALVGGRAIDTQYF	TGTGCCAGCAGCTTAGCGCTCGTGGGCGGGAGGGCGATAGATACGCAGTATTTT
TRBJ1-4	TRBV28	NA	NA	CASSSGSTNEKLFF	TGTGCCAGCAGTTCGGGATCGACTAATGAAAAACTGTTTTTT
TRBJ1-5	TRBV6-5	NA	NA	CASSRTVSNQPQHF	TGTGCCAGCAGTCGGACAGTGAGCAATCAGCCCCAGCATTTT
TRBJ2-7	TRBV30	NA	TRBD1	CAWCEGTGTYEQYF	TGTGCCTGGTGCGAGGGGACAGGGACGTACGAGCAGTACTTC
TRBJ2-5	TRBV30	NA	TRBD2	CAWSVQVSGRGETQYF	TGTGCCTGGAGTGTACAGGTCAGCGGGAGGGGAGAGACCCAGTACTTC
TRBJ2-7	TRBV10-3	NA	TRBD2	CAISGGSGGLYEQYF	TGTGCCATCAGCGGGGGTAGCGGGGGCCTCTACGAGCAGTACTTC
TRBJ2-7	TRBV10-1	NA	NA	CASSEGQGYEQYF	TGCGCCAGCAGTGAGGGGCAGGGTTACGAGCAGTACTTC
TRBJ2-3	TRBV18	NA	TRBD2	CASSPSGRTDTQYF	TGTGCCAGCTCACCTAGCGGGAGGACAGATACGCAGTATTTT
TRBJ2-7	TRBV6-2/TRBV6-3	NA	NA	CASSPVPGHPTYEQYF	TGTGCCAGCAGTCCCGTACCGGGACACCCAACCTACGAGCAGTACTTC